This T cell receptor beta chain appears in the sequencing data of a study of cytotoxic CD8 clonotypes in ibrutinib-treated CLL. Profiling relied on immunoSEQ multiplex PCR, and the TCRdb table lists in-frame clones only, not all of them. The sample shows about 310,000 clones, roughly 79% of them seen only once. The sample consisted of PBMCs, taken before ibrutinib treatment. The receptor was isolated from a human donor with chronic lymphocytic leukemia.

Here the CDR3 reads CASSQEFQGSSYEQYF. CDR3 coding DNA: TGCGCCAGCAGCCAAGAGTTTCAGGGCAGCTCCTACGAGCAGTACTTC. The chain couples TRBV4-1 to TRBJ2-7; D perhaps matches TRBD1 (5 bases). Germline V lookup: CDR1 MGHRA, CDR2 YSYEKL. The CDR3 covers 16 residues. V lost 0 bases and J lost 0, with 12 bases in between.